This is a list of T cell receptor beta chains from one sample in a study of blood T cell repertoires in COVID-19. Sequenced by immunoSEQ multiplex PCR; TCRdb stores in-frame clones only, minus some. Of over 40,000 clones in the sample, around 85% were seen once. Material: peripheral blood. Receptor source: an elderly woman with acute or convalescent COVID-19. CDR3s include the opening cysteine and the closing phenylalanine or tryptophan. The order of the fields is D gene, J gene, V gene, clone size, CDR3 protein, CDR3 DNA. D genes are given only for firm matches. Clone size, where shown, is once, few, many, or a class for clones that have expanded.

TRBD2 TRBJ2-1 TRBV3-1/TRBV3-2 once CASSQDPGLVSHEQFF TGTGCCAGCAGCCAAGATCCCGGACTAGTATCGCATGAGCAGTTCTTC
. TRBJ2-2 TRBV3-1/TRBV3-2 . CASSQEPGNPGELFF TGTGCCAGCAGCCAAGAACCGGGGAACCCCGGGGAGCTGTTTTTT
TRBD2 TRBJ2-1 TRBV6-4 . CASSGRGGNNEQFF TGTGCCAGCAGTGGTCGGGGGGGAAACAATGAGCAGTTCTTC
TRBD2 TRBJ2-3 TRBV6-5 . CASNASPGGWDTQYF TGTGCATCCAACGCAAGTCCGGGGGGGTGGGATACGCAGTATTTT
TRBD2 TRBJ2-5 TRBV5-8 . CASSLGAGGIQETQYF TGTGCCAGCAGCTTGGGAGCGGGGGGGATCCAAGAGACCCAGTACTTC
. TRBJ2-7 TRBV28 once CASSFGSAITEQYF TGTGCCAGCAGTTTTGGCAGCGCTATAACCGAGCAGTACTTC
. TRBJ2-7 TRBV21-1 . CASSLGPPVGEQYF TGTGCCAGCAGCTTGGGGCCCCCGGTGGGCGAGCAGTACTTC
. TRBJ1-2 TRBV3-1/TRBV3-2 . CASSQDSGVGYTF TGTGCCAGCAGCCAAGATTCCGGGGTTGGCTACACCTTC
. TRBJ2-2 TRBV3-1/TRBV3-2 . CASRQGRTGELFF TGTGCCAGCAGACAGGGTCGCACCGGGGAGCTGTTTTTT
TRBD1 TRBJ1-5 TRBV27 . CASSTTGPRGNQPQHF TGTGCCAGCAGCACGACAGGGCCTCGTGGTAATCAGCCCCAGCATTTT
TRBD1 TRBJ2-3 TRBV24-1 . CATSDSTGGRTDTQYF TGTGCCACCAGTGACTCCACAGGGGGTCGGACAGATACGCAGTATTTT
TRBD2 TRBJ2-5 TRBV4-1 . CASSPLGSGGAQQETQYF TGCGCCAGCAGCCCCCTGGGGAGCGGGGGGGCTCAGCAAGAGACCCAGTACTTC
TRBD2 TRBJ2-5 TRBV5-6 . CASSWKTSGGSRRAQYF TGTGCCAGCAGCTGGAAGACTAGCGGGGGGTCACGAAGGGCCCAGTACTTC
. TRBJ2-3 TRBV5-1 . CASSLMGQGDTQYF TGCGCCAGCAGCTTGATGGGGCAGGGAGATACGCAGTATTTT
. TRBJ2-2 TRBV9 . CASSVGLSAGTGELFF TGTGCCAGCAGCGTAGGTCTTAGCGCGGGCACCGGGGAGCTGTTTTTT
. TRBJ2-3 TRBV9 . CASSVDVEDTQYF TGTGCCAGCAGCGTAGATGTTGAGGATACGCAGTATTTT
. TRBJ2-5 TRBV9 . CASSVTPLRRHETQYF TGTGCCAGCAGCGTAACTCCCCTGAGGAGGCACGAGACCCAGTACTTC
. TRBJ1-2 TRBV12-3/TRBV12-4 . CASSLLQGNGYTF TGTGCCAGCAGTTTACTACAGGGCAATGGCTACACCTTC
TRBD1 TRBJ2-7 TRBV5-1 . CASSLGGTGYEQYF TGCGCCAGCAGCTTGGGCGGGACAGGGTATGAGCAGTACTTC
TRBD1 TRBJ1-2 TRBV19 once CASSIIPTGEYGYTF TGTGCCAGTAGTATAATTCCGACAGGGGAGTATGGCTACACCTTC
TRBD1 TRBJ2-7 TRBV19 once CASSRDRVDAYEQYF TGTGCCAGTAGTCGGGACAGGGTGGACGCCTACGAGCAGTACTTC
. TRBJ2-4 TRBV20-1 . CSASQVPQGNIQYF TGCAGTGCTAGTCAGGTCCCTCAGGGGAACATTCAGTACTTC
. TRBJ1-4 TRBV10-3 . CATGGETDWEKLFF TGTGCCACCGGGGGGGAGACGGATTGGGAAAAACTGTTTTTT
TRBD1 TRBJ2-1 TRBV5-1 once CASSLVATGGRYNEQFF TGCGCCAGCAGCTTGGTGGCGACAGGGGGCCGGTACAATGAGCAGTTCTTC
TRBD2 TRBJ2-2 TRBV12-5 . CASGPGLAENTGELFF TGTGCTAGTGGTCCAGGACTAGCGGAGAACACCGGGGAGCTGTTTTTT
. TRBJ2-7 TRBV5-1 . CASSPEGGYEQYF TGCGCCAGCAGCCCGGAGGGCGGGTACGAGCAGTACTTC
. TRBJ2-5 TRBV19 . CASSIGGRVQETQYF TGTGCCAGTAGTATAGGGGGCAGGGTCCAAGAGACCCAGTACTTC
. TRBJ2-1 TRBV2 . CASTSYNEQFF TGTGCCAGCACTAGTTACAATGAGCAGTTCTTC
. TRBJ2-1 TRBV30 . CAWDKGGGNNEQFF TGTGCCTGGGATAAAGGGGGGGGGAACAATGAGCAGTTCTTC
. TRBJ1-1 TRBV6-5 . CASSGKTRGNTEAFF TGTGCCAGCAGCGGGAAGACGCGTGGGAACACTGAAGCTTTCTTT
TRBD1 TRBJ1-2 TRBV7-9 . CASSSTIPGTGEANYGYTF TGTGCCAGCAGCTCGACCATCCCAGGGACAGGAGAAGCTAACTATGGCTACACCTTC
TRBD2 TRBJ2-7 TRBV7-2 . CASSPYASSGGSVYEQYF TGTGCCAGCAGCCCTTATGCGTCTAGCGGGGGGTCGGTTTACGAGCAGTACTTC
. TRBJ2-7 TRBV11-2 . CASSLDQVLYEQYF TGTGCCAGCAGCTTAGATCAGGTCCTCTACGAGCAGTACTTC
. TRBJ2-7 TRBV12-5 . CASGGLGLNSGEQYF TGTGCTAGTGGAGGTTTGGGCCTCAACTCAGGCGAGCAGTACTTC
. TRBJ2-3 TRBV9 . CASSVSGVTDTQYF TGTGCCAGCAGCGTATCCGGGGTAACAGATACGCAGTATTTT
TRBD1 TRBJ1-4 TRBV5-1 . CASSPGQGGEKLFF TGCGCCAGCAGCCCGGGACAGGGAGGAGAAAAACTGTTTTTT
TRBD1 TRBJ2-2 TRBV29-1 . CSVELAGGRAGTGELFF TGCAGCGTTGAACTGGCAGGGGGCAGAGCTGGCACCGGGGAGCTGTTTTTT
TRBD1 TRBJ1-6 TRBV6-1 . CASSETGVSPLHF TGTGCCAGCAGTGAAACAGGGGTTTCACCCCTCCACTTT
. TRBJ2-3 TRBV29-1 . CSVEERGQFTDTQYF TGCAGCGTTGAAGAAAGAGGGCAGTTCACAGATACGCAGTATTTT
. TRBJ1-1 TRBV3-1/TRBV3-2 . CASSQDLVITEAFF TGTGCCAGCAGCCAAGATCTCGTTATTACTGAAGCTTTCTTT
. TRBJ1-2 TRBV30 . CAWSVQDYGYTF TGTGCCTGGAGTGTACAGGACTATGGCTACACCTTC
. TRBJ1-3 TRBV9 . CASSPDRPNSGNTIYF TGTGCCAGCAGTCCCGACAGGCCCAACTCTGGAAACACCATATATTTT
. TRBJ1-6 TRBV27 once CASSYVLSSGGRNSPLHF TGTGCCAGCAGCTATGTACTTTCGTCGGGGGGCCGTAATTCACCCCTCCACTTT
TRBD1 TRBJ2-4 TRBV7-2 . CASRSQGAENIQYF TGTGCCAGCAGGTCGCAGGGGGCGGAAAACATTCAGTACTTC
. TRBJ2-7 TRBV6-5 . CASSAAAAQYEQYF TGTGCCAGCAGCGCCGCGGCAGCCCAATACGAGCAGTACTTC
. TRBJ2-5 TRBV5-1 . CASSIGRLGEETQYF TGCGCCAGCAGCATCGGACGTCTAGGGGAAGAGACCCAGTACTTC
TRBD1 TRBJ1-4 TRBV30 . CAWDRGLGEKLFF TGTGCCTGGGATAGGGGGCTCGGTGAAAAACTGTTTTTT
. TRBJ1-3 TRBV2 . CASRDRSRGTIYF TGTGCCAGCCGCGACAGGTCGCGAGGCACCATATATTTT
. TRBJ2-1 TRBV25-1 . CASSEYPGDNEQFF TGTGCCAGCAGTGAATATCCAGGGGACAATGAGCAGTTCTTC
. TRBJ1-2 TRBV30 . CARWEAGYTF TGTGCCAGGTGGGAGGCTGGCTACACCTTC
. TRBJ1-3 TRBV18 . CASSPGQSSGNTIYF TGTGCCAGCTCACCCGGACAGAGCTCTGGAAACACCATATATTTT
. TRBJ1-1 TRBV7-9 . CASSQGGLNTEAFF TGTGCCAGCAGCCAAGGGGGACTGAACACTGAAGCTTTCTTT
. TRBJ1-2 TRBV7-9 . CASSSGHGSGYTF TGTGCCAGCAGCTCCGGACACGGGAGCGGCTACACCTTC
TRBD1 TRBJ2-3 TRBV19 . CASSLSQGALGSDTQYF TGTGCCAGTAGTCTTTCACAGGGGGCGTTGGGCTCAGATACGCAGTATTTT
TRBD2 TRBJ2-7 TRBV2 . CAGGGIPYEQYF TGTGCCGGGGGAGGGATCCCCTACGAGCAGTACTTC
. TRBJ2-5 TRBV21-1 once CASSKGRLETQYF TGTGCCAGCAGCAAGGGGAGGCTAGAGACCCAGTACTTC
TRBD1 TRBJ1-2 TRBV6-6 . CASSPGGYGYTF TGTGCCAGCAGTCCAGGGGGCTATGGCTACACCTTC